These 20 T cell receptor beta chains originate from one sample sequenced in a study of Graves' ophthalmopathy and Graves' hyperthyroidism. Investigators amplified TCR beta CDR3 regions from RNA transcripts. Second-round multiplex PCR came after first-round RT-PCR with HTBI primers. TCRdb reanalysed the multiplex PCR reads using MiXCR and keeps one entry per CDR3 protein. The repertoire holds about 600,000 distinct CDR3 sequences, with under 45% as singletons. What was sequenced was peripheral blood or thyroid tissue (not recorded which). The receptors originated from an adult man with Graves' hyperthyroidism.

This clonotype was detected many times. The gene calls are TRBV6-5 and TRBJ2-5; 9 nucleotides agree with TRBD1. This CDR3 region has 13 residues. Germline loops: CDR1 MNHEY, CDR2 SVGAGI. The V gene end was trimmed by 5 bases and the J gene end by 4 bases; junction bases not matched to a gene: 2. CDR3 region: CASSTGGRETQYF. In DNA form, the CDR3 reads TGTGCCAGCAGTACAGGGGGCCGAGAGACCCAGTACTTC.

Only a few counts were recorded for this clonotype. The CDR3 DNA is TGCAGTGCTTTAGCGGACAGCACCACAGATACGCAGTATTTT. Translation: CSALADSTTDTQYF. The chain has TRBV20-1 and TRBJ2-3, with D possibly called TRBD1 or TRBD2 (6 bases each). V lost 5 bases to trimming and J lost 2 bases, with 14 bases between them. The CDR3 sequence is 14 residues long. Germline values: CDR1 DFQATT, CDR2 SNEGSKA (reference sequence).

This clonotype appeared many times. The chain couples TRBV19 to TRBJ2-2, with 12 positions matching TRBD2. The CDR3 is made up of 17 amino acids. Germline V gives CDR1 LNHDA, CDR2 SQIVND (reference sequence). J gave up 6 bases and V 4 bases, and 9 bases lay outside the gene matches. The CDR3 nucleotides read TGTGCCAGTAGTACCCTGGGACTAGCGGGTCGCCCCGGGGAGCTGTTTTTT. The encoded protein is CASSTLGLAGRPGELFF.

In this sample, this clonotype turned up many times. For the CDR3, the DNA is TGTGCCAGCAGCCCCAGAGTGATAGGGCGTATTGGGTCAGAGACCCAGTACTTC. The encoded protein is CASSPRVIGRIGSETQYF. The J gene is TRBJ2-5, the V gene TRBV7-2; no clear D gene. Between the trimmed V and J ends, which lost 5 bases and 4 bases, there was a span of 26 bases. Looked up from germline, CDR1 is SGHTA and CDR2 is FQGNSA. The CDR3 spans 18 residues.

Of note for this clonotype: A much bigger clone sits one base away, suggesting this may be a read error. This chain connects TRBV2 to TRBJ1-1, with D unresolved. The CDR3 sequence is 11 residues long. Germline loops: CDR1 SNHLY, CDR2 FYNNEI. Trimming left V 4 bases short and J 4 bases short, with 4 bases between. In DNA, the CDR3 is TGTGCCAGCAGTGCGGGCACTGAAGCTTTCTTT. Amino acid sequence: CASSAGTEAFF.

V gene TRBV29-1 combines with J gene TRBJ2-1, with D perhaps being TRBD1 or TRBD2 (6 bases each). V lost 7 bases and J 7 bases, leaving 17 bases between the germline ends. Germline V lookup: CDR1 SQVTM, CDR2 ANQGSEA. The CDR3 contains 13 residues. CDR3 sequence reads: CSARGQGINEQFF. The CDR3 DNA sequence: TGCAGCGCCCGGGGGCAGGGGATTAATGAGCAGTTCTTC.

This chain links TRBV20-1 with TRBJ2-3; 8 bases agree with TRBD1. Looked up from germline, CDR1 is DFQATT and CDR2 is SNEGSKA (reference sequence). There are 15 residues in the CDR3. V shed 3 bases, J shed 2 bases, and the junction held 7 bases outside the gene matches. CDR3 coding DNA: TGCAGTGCTAGCGACCGGGACAGGAACACAGATACGCAGTATTTT. Protein sequence: CSASDRDRNTDTQYF.

This clonotype was counted once. The J gene is TRBJ2-7, the V gene TRBV24-1; TRBD1 or TRBD2 may be the D gene (5 bases each). V shed 2 bases and J shed 5 bases, with 6 bases lying between them. Looked up from germline, CDR1 is KGHDR and CDR2 is SFDVKD. The CDR3 spans 12 residues. This CDR3 reads CATSDWGNEQYF. The DNA for the CDR3 is TGTGCCACCAGTGATTGGGGGAACGAGCAGTACTTC.

The chain recombines TRBV30 with TRBJ1-2; TRBD1 agrees at 7 bases. The CDR3 length is 15 residues. CDR1 GTSNPN and CDR2 SVGIG come from the germline V gene (reference sequence). V shed 2 bases, J shed 4 bases, and the junction held 10 bases outside the gene matches. The CDR3 sequence is CAWSIGTVGPYGYTF. The DNA for the CDR3 is TGTGCCTGGAGTATTGGGACAGTCGGACCCTATGGCTACACCTTC.

The rearrangement joins TRBV20-1 to TRBJ2-7; the D is unclear. Trimming took off 6 bases at V and 5 bases at J, with 14 bases between the two ends. Looked up from germline, CDR1 is DFQATT and CDR2 is SNEGSKA (reference sequence). This CDR3 has 12 amino acids. The CDR3 nucleotides are TGCAGTGCCAGCAGTTTGCAGGACGAGCAGTACTTC. Amino acid sequence: CSASSLQDEQYF.

As regards this clonotype: The junction does not match germline at one end; this may be a read error. This sequence joins TRBV9 and TRBJ2-5; TRBD2 agrees at 10 bases. Germline assignment: CDR1 SGDLS and CDR2 YYNGEE. CDR3 size: 12 residues. CDR3 sequence (DNA): TGTGCCAGCAGCGAATCTAGCGGGAGTCGGTTCTTC. This codes for CASSESSGSRFF.

The table lists this clonotype with many counts. The gene calls are TRBV14 and TRBJ1-2; the D gene is possibly TRBD1 (6 bases). Germline CDR1 reads SGHDN; CDR2 reads FVKESK. Trimming shortened V by 1 base and J by 8 bases, and 14 bases separated the two germline ends. The CDR3 loop spans 14 amino acids. The DNA of the CDR3 is TGTGCCAGCAGCCAAGGCGTTACAGGGTGGGGCTACACCTTC. Translated, it gives CASSQGVTGWGYTF.

The chain recombines TRBV6-1 with TRBJ2-5; D is possibly TRBD1 or TRBD2 (7 bases each). V dropped 5 bases and J dropped 0 bases, with 16 bases sitting between them. The CDR3 spans 16 residues. Germline CDR1 and CDR2: MNHNS and SASEGT. The CDR3 loop is CASSSGGGLDQETQYF. In DNA, the CDR3 is TGTGCCAGCAGTTCAGGGGGGGGTTTGGACCAAGAGACCCAGTACTTC.

This clonotype was detected a few times. The chain is built from TRBV3-1 and TRBJ2-2; the D gene is possibly TRBD1 (6 bases). CDR3 size: 16 residues. Germline V gives CDR1 LGHDT, CDR2 YNNKEL (reference sequence). Between the trimmed V and J ends, which lost 0 bases and 6 bases, there was a span of 14 bases. The CDR3 sequence is CASSQDLGGDAGELFF. The CDR3 nucleotides read TGTGCCAGCAGCCAAGATCTTGGGGGCGACGCCGGGGAGCTGTTTTTT.

The chain couples TRBV15 to TRBJ2-5; D might be TRBD1 (5 bases). Germline V gene sequence: CDR1 LNHNV, CDR2 YYDKDF (reference sequence). V lost 1 base, J lost 3 bases, and 9 bases lay in between. The CDR3 sequence is 14 residues long. In DNA, the CDR3 is TGTGCCACCAGCAGAGGTACAGGAAAAGAGACCCAGTACTTC. It encodes CATSRGTGKETQYF.

The rearrangement uses TRBV6-5 and TRBJ2-5; a possible D gene is TRBD2 (5 bases). The germline CDR1 and CDR2 sequences are MNHEY and SVGAGI. This CDR3 has 13 residues. The V end was cut by 8 bases, the J end by 5 bases, with 15 bases between. CDR3 residues: CASCLDSLETQYF. DNA of the CDR3: TGTGCCAGCTGCCTGGACTCTCTGGAGACCCAGTACTTC.

This clonotype was counted between two and nine times. The CDR3 nucleotides are TGTGCCAGCAGTACTAGGACAGAAGCCTACGAGCAGTACTTC. This encodes CASSTRTEAYEQYF. The chain recombines TRBV6-6 with TRBJ2-7, with D maybe TRBD1 (6 bases). The CDR3 has 14 residues. CDR1 and CDR2 from the germline V gene are MNHNY and SVGAGI (reference sequence). V was clipped by 5 bases and J by 2 bases, with 13 bases between them.

In its sample, this clonotype was seen many times. The rearrangement joins TRBV7-6 to TRBJ1-2; D remains unclear. Germline CDR1 reads SGHVS; CDR2 reads FNYEAQ. CDR3 length equals 15 residues. V gave up 5 bases and J gave up 4 bases, with 17 bases separating them. The CDR3 DNA reads as TGTGCCAGCAGCGATCTAACGGGCGGCTTCTATGGCTACACCTTC. This sequence encodes CASSDLTGGFYGYTF.

This clonotype was counted at least ten times. The J gene is TRBJ2-7, the V gene TRBV10-1; D is ambiguous. This CDR3 spans 13 amino acids. Germline CDR1 is WNHNN and CDR2 is SYGVQD (reference sequence). V lost 0 bases, J lost 4 bases, and 7 bases lay in between. CDR3 nucleotides: TGCGCCAGCAGTGAGTCAAATGGGTACGAGCAGTACTTC. Translating it yields CASSESNGYEQYF.

The chain combines TRBV29-1 with TRBJ1-6, with 9 bases aligning to TRBD1. The CDR3 is 12 residues long. In germline, CDR1 is SQVTM, CDR2 ANQGSEA. CDR3 nucleotides: TGCAGTGCCTCGACAGGGGGACAGCCCCTCCACTTT. This gives the protein CSASTGGQPLHF.